The source of this TCR beta chain is a study of T cells expressing NK-cell markers. The wider study: In the group of eight sequenced donors, seven were HCMV-seropositive and one was seronegative. Study-level results: For a handful of donors, the dominant NKG2C+ clonotypes made up about 1.0-8% of their CD8+ T cells.

The CDR3 is made up of 15 amino acids. Germline V lookup: CDR1 SGHRS, CDR2 YFSETQ. TCRdb reprocessed the 5' RACE reads; each CDR3 protein has one entry and no DNA is given. The record lists about 460,000 distinct CDR3 sequences, of which the ten most abundant hold 1.4%. In regard to this clonotype: The antigen is undetermined.

This sequence joins TRBV5-1 and TRBJ1-1; there is no DNA to check the TCRdb D call of TRBD1. Material: blood T cells: a sorted CD56 or NKG2C T cell subset, CD4+ or CD8+ T cells, or bulk PBMC T cells (not recorded which). The origin of this receptor is a woman between 50 and 59 years old in good health. The CDR3 reads CASSSTRGGNTEAFF.